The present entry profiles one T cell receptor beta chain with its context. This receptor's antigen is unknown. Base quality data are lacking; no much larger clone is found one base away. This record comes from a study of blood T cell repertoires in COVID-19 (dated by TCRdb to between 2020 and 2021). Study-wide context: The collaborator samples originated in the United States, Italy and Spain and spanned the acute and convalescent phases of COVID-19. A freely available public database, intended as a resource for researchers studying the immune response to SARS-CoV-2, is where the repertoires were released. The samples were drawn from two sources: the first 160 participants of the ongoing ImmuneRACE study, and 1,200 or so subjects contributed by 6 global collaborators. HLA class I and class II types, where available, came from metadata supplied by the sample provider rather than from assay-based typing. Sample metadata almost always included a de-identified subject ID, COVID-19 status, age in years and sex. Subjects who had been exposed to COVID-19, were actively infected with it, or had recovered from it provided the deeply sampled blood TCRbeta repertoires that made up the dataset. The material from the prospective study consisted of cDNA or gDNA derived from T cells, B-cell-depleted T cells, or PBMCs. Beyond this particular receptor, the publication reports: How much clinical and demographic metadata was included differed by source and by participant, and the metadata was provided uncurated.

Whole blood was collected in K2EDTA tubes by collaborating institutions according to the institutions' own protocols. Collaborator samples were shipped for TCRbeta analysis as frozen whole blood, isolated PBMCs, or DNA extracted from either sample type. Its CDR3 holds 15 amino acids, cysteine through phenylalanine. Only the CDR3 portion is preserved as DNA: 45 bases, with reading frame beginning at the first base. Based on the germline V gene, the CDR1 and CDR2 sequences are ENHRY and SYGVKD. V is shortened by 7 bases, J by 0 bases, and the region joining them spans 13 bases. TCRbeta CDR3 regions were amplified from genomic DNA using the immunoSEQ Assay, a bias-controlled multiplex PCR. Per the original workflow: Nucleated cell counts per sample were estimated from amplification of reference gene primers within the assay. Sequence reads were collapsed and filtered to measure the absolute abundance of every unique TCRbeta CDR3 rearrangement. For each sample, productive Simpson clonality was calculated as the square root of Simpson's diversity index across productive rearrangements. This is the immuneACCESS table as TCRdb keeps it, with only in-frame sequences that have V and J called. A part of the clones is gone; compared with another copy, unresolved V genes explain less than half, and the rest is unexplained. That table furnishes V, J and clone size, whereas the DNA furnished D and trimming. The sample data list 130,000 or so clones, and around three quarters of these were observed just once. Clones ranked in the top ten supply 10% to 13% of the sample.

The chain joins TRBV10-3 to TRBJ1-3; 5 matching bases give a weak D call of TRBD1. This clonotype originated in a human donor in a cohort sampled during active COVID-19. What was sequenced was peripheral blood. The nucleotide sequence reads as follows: TGTGCCATCACCCCGGGACTTGTCTCTGGAAACACCATATATTTT. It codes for CAITPGLVSGNTIYF.